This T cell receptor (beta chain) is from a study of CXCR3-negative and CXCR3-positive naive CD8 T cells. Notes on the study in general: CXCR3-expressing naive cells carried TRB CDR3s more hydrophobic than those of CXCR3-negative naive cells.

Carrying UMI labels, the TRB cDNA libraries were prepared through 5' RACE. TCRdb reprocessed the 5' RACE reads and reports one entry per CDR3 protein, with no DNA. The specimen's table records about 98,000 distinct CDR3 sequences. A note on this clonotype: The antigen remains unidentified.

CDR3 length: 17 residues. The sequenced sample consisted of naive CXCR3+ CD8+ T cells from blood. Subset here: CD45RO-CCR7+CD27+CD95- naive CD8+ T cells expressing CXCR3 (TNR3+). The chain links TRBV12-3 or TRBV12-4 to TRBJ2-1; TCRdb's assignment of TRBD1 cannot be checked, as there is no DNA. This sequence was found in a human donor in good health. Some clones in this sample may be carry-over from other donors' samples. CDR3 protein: CASSPFRQGKFYDEQFF.